This is a list of T cell receptor beta chains from one sample in a study of T cell responses to AZD1222 COVID-19 vaccine. Measured with immunoSEQ multiplex PCR; TCRdb has only the in-frame clones, and not every one. The sample lists about 170,000 clones, more than 90% occurring once. Sequencing used peripheral blood, obtained on day 0 of AZD1222 vaccination. These receptors came from an adult in good health. CDR3s include the opening cysteine and the closing phenylalanine or tryptophan. Not all rows give a size; the values are once, few, many and, for expanded clones, a class.

>TRBJ2-1|-|TRBV5-1
CASSLRVQGPYNEQFF
>TRBJ2-1|-|TRBV24-1
CATSDFPSYNEQFF
>TRBJ2-1|once|TRBV29-1
CSVEAWLAGGPSYNEQFF
>TRBJ2-4|-|TRBV5-1
CASSGTGNLAKNIQYF
>TRBJ1-1|-|TRBV18
CASSTQGATEAFF
>TRBJ1-1|once|TRBV12-3/TRBV12-4
CASTRATGDEAFF
>TRBJ2-7|-|TRBV29-1
CSVRGDIDRGRTYEQYF
>TRBJ2-7|-|TRBV6-1
CASSEAPTGYYEQYF
>TRBJ2-6|-|TRBV27
CASRGRLAGANVLTF
>TRBJ2-2|-|TRBV27
CASSSQGLAGVGANTGELFF
>TRBJ2-7|-|TRBV18
CASSPRGLAGGNFYEQYF
>TRBJ2-7|once|TRBV7-6
CASSLAPASYEQYF
>TRBJ1-5|-|TRBV6-1
CASSALQGAHGNQPQHF
>TRBJ2-3|-|TRBV19
CASNGRGGGRASTDTQYF
>TRBJ1-5|-|TRBV4-1
CASSQAGLNQPQHF
>TRBJ2-1|-|TRBV27
CASSLSLAGLSYNEQFF
>TRBJ1-3|once|TRBV3-1/TRBV3-2
CASSRGGVIAGNTIYF
>TRBJ2-7|-|TRBV4-1
CASSQGQGGDYEQYF
>TRBJ2-2|-|TRBV25-1
CASSEWIGTGELFF
>TRBJ1-2|-|TRBV10-3
CAISEYVQYGYTF
>TRBJ1-1|-|TRBV18
CASSPPTRSGGTEAFF
>TRBJ1-5|-|TRBV6-5
CASSSGMGNRNQPQHF
>TRBJ2-7|-|TRBV6-6
CASSPRQGAAYEQYF
>TRBJ1-5|once|TRBV4-2
CASSQYRQGDQPQHF
>TRBJ1-2|-|TRBV24-1
CATSDLIDRGDYGYTF
>TRBJ2-7|-|TRBV4-1
CASSQSGLAGPFYEQYF
>TRBJ1-1|once|TRBV6-5
CASSYSGHYTEAFF
>TRBJ1-1|once|TRBV9
CASSVGPVNTEAFF
>TRBJ2-7|-|TRBV5-1
CASSFGTRNYEQYF
>TRBJ2-2|-|TRBV4-1
CASSHYGAGNTGELFF
>TRBJ1-5|-|TRBV3-1/TRBV3-2
CASRLRLREVNQPQHF
>TRBJ2-1|-|TRBV18
CASSPGTGGIDEQFF
>TRBJ2-5|-|TRBV7-9
CASSMTETQYF
>TRBJ1-1|-|TRBV6-5
CASSYATAIRNTEAFF
>TRBJ2-1|-|TRBV2
CASTPKYNEQFF
>TRBJ2-1|few|TRBV14
CASSQRTVYNEQFF